Each of the 26 T cell receptor beta chains below was sequenced from the same sample in a study of blood T cell repertoires in COVID-19. Here immunoSEQ multiplex PCR was the method, and the copy in TCRdb shows in-frame clones only, minus some. Of just over 150,000 clones in the sample, roughly 82% were seen once. Sequencing was performed on peripheral blood. The receptor source for this set is a woman in her forties with COVID-19, enrolled during active disease.

This chain connects TRBV29-1 to TRBJ2-2, with 7 nucleotides matching TRBD2. This CDR3 has 13 amino acids. V lost 4 bases, J lost 6 bases, and 5 bases stayed unmatched. CDR1 is SQVTM, CDR2 ANQGSEA, per germline. CDR3 in amino acids: CSVVTGGAGELFF. The CDR3 DNA follows: TGCAGCGTTGTTACGGGGGGTGCCGGGGAGCTGTTTTTT.

This chain links TRBV19 with TRBJ2-2, with D perhaps matching TRBD1 (6 bases). This CDR3 region has 15 residues. Looked up from germline, CDR1 is LNHDA and CDR2 is SQIVND (reference sequence). V was cut by 1 base and J by 4 bases, with 10 bases left in between. The chain's CDR3 is CASSIGQGSTGELFF. The DNA of the CDR3 is TGTGCCAGTAGTATAGGGCAGGGGTCCACCGGGGAGCTGTTTTTT.

V gene TRBV28 combines with J gene TRBJ2-5; D not resolved. Trimming pared 4 bases from V and 5 bases from J, leaving 8 bases between. The germline V gene has CDR1 MDHEN and CDR2 SYDVKM. The CDR3 is 12 residues long. CDR3 bases: TGTGCCAGCAGTTCTGCGGTGGAGACCCAGTACTTC. It yields the protein CASSSAVETQYF.

The V call is TRBV14, the J call TRBJ2-3; 7 bases match TRBD2. The CDR3 covers 15 residues. V lost 0 bases, J lost 7 bases, and 7 bases stayed unmatched. Germline CDR1 reads SGHDN; CDR2 reads FVKESK. CDR3 residues: CASSQEGGLANTQYF. Here the CDR3 DNA reads TGTGCCAGCAGCCAAGAGGGAGGGCTGGCGAATACGCAGTATTTT.

The chain has TRBV10-3 and TRBJ1-2; 8 bases are a match to TRBD1. Germline V gives CDR1 ENHRY, CDR2 SYGVKD. The V and J ends lost 6 bases and 3 bases, in that order; junction bases with no gene match: 9. The CDR3 is made up of 15 amino acids. The CDR3 region has the DNA TGTGCCATCAGCCCAGGACAGGGAGATCACTATGGCTACACCTTC. Residues: CAISPGQGDHYGYTF.

This chain links TRBV10-1 with TRBJ2-3; TRBD2 is a possible D gene (5 bases). This CDR3 contains 15 residues. CDR1 and CDR2 from the germline V gene are WNHNN and SYGVQD (reference sequence). The V end lost 2 bases, the J end lost 0 bases, and 9 bases lay between the germline ends. As DNA, the CDR3 is TGCGCCAGCAGTGAGACTAGAACGAGCACAGATACGCAGTATTTT. The encoded protein is CASSETRTSTDTQYF.

The rearrangement links TRBV28 to TRBJ2-5, with D perhaps TRBD1 (5 bases). The germline V gene has CDR1 MDHEN and CDR2 SYDVKM. This CDR3 is 15 amino acids long. Trimming pared 5 bases from V and 5 bases from J, leaving 18 bases between. CDR3 nucleotides: TGTGCCAGCAGTGGCCGCGGCAGGGCGGTGGAGACCCAGTACTTC. Its translation is CASSGRGRAVETQYF.

The genes are TRBV3-1 (or the pseudogene TRBV3-2) and TRBJ2-5, with 8 bases lining up with TRBD2. Germline lookup yields CDR1 LGHDT and CDR2 YNNKEL (reference sequence). This CDR3 contains 15 residues. Trimming took 1 base from V and 4 from J; bases not matched to a gene: 5. The CDR3 region is CASSQAGGERETQYF. The CDR3, as DNA: TGTGCCAGCAGCCAAGCCGGGGGGGAGAGAGAGACCCAGTACTTC.

The rearrangement joins TRBV6-2 or TRBV6-3 to TRBJ2-5, with 11 nucleotides matching TRBD2. Germline values: CDR1 MNHEY, CDR2 SVGEGT. The length of the CDR3 is 16 residues. The trim removed 7 bases at V and 5 bases at J, leaving 12 bases unmatched. The DNA for the CDR3 is TGTGCCAGCAAATACTCACTAGCGGGAGAGGACGAGACCCAGTACTTC. The encoded protein is CASKYSLAGEDETQYF.

The rearrangement uses TRBV3-1 (or the pseudogene TRBV3-2) and TRBJ2-3; 10 nucleotides match TRBD1. CDR1 is LGHDT, CDR2 YNNKEL, per germline (reference sequence). CDR3 length equals 16 residues. With 1 base clipped from V and 4 bases from J, the junction kept 5 bases outside the gene matches. CDR3 residues: CASSQGQGALPDTQYF. DNA of the CDR3: TGTGCCAGCAGCCAAGGACAGGGGGCGCTCCCAGATACGCAGTATTTT.

The gene calls are TRBV28 and TRBJ2-7; 7 nucleotides line up with TRBD1. The V segment lost 5 bases and the J segment 7 bases; nucleotides outside the gene matches: 14. The CDR3 is made up of 15 amino acids. The germline V gene encodes CDR1 MDHEN and CDR2 SYDVKM. In DNA form, the CDR3 reads TGTGCCAGCAGTCCCCGGGCAGGGGGAGTAGGAGAGCAGTACTTC. This encodes CASSPRAGGVGEQYF.

The rearrangement links TRBV9 to TRBJ2-2, with D tentatively TRBD1 (6 bases). The CDR3 is 16 amino acids. V lost 3 bases to trimming and J lost 2 bases, with 14 bases between them. From germline, CDR1 is SGDLS and CDR2 YYNGEE. The CDR3, as DNA: TGTGCCAGCAGCGCTTACGACAGGACAAACACCGGGGAGCTGTTTTTT. It specifies CASSAYDRTNTGELFF. Full variable domain (outside the CDR3, taken from reference TRBV9 and TRBJ2-2): DSGVTQTPKHLITATGQRVTLRCSPRSGDLSVYWYQQSLDQGLQFLIQYYNGEERAKGNILERFSAQQFPDLHSELNLSSLELGDSALYFCASSAYDRTNTGELFFGEGSRLTVL.

The J gene is TRBJ2-1, the V gene TRBV19; 7 bases agree with TRBD1. The CDR3 is 15 residues long. J was trimmed by 8 bases and V by 2 bases; bases with no gene match: 9. CDR1 is LNHDA and CDR2 is SQIVND in the germline V gene (reference sequence). The CDR3 DNA reads as TGTGCCAGTAGTATAAGTGAGACAGGGTTCGATGAGCAGTTCTTC. This encodes CASSISETGFDEQFF.

This clone was found once. The V and J genes are TRBV14 and TRBJ1-1; TRBD1 aligns across 7 bases. The CDR3 contains 16 residues. Germline trimming cut 0 bases from V and 4 bases from J; bases unmatched to any gene: 8. Germline V gene sequence: CDR1 SGHDN, CDR2 FVKESK. This CDR3 reads CASSQELGRGSTEAFF. The CDR3 bases are TGTGCCAGCAGCCAAGAGTTGGGCAGGGGGAGCACTGAAGCTTTCTTT.

V gene TRBV7-9 combines with J gene TRBJ2-5, with a weak D call TRBD2 (6 bases). The CDR3 loop spans 14 amino acids. CDR1 SEHNR and CDR2 FQNEAQ come from the germline V gene (reference sequence). Between the trimmed V and J ends, which lost 1 base and 4 bases, there was a span of 10 bases. The CDR3 nucleotides read TGTGCCAGCAGCTTAGTGGTCGGGAGAGAGACCCAGTACTTC. Its protein is CASSLVVGRETQYF.

Here the CDR3 reads CASILQGAVVGYTF. The CDR3 nucleotides read TGTGCCAGCATATTACAGGGGGCAGTCGTAGGCTACACCTTC. This chain uses TRBV7-2 with TRBJ1-2, with 9 bases aligning to TRBD1. CDR1 is SGHTA and CDR2 is FQGNSA in the germline V gene. CDR3 length equals 14 residues. V trimming: 7 bases; J trimming: 8 bases; junction bases outside the gene matches: 11.

The chain recombines TRBV7-9 with TRBJ2-3, with TRBD2 matching over 8 bases. The CDR3 is 16 amino acids. Germline trimming cut 6 bases from V and 6 bases from J; bases unmatched to any gene: 14. Germline loops: CDR1 SEHNR, CDR2 FQNEAQ (reference sequence). The CDR3 nucleotides read TGTGCCAGCAGTTTGCTTGGCGGGGGGTTGATTGATACGCAGTATTTT. Translated: CASSLLGGGLIDTQYF.

This rearrangement joins TRBV15 to TRBJ2-2; 8 bases are a match to TRBD2. V trimming: 5 bases; J trimming: 7 bases; junction bases outside the gene matches: 12. Per germline, CDR1 LNHNV and CDR2 YYDKDF (reference sequence). CDR3 length: 16 residues. This CDR3 reads CATSLNPGTRGGELFF. The CDR3 nucleotides read TGTGCCACCAGCCTCAACCCAGGGACTAGGGGCGGGGAGCTGTTTTTT. The whole variable domain, remainder taken from reference TRBV15 and TRBJ2-2, is DAMVIQNPRYQVTQFGKPVTLSCSQTLNHNVMYWYQQKSSQAPKLLFHYYDKDFNNEADTPDNFQSRRPNTSFCFLDIRSPGLGDTAMYLCATSLNPGTRGGELFFGEGSRLTVL.

The genes are TRBV6-5 and TRBJ1-5, with D possibly matching TRBD1 (6 bases). This CDR3 comprises 15 residues. Trimming cost V 6 bases and J 3 bases, with 15 bases left between them. In germline, CDR1 is MNHEY, CDR2 SVGAGI. CDR3 DNA: TGTGCCAGCAGACAGGGAAGACATCCCAATCAGCCCCAGCATTTT. It yields the protein CASRQGRHPNQPQHF.

The chain recombines TRBV19 with TRBJ2-7, with 8 positions matching TRBD1. Germline-derived CDR1 and CDR2 are LNHDA and SQIVND (reference sequence). The CDR3 spans 14 residues. Trimming at V came to 3 bases and at J to 5 bases, leaving 6 bases not matched to a gene. CDR3 region: CASSIQGASNEQYF. The CDR3 nucleotides read TGTGCCAGTAGTATTCAGGGGGCAAGCAACGAGCAGTACTTC.

The chain couples TRBV9 to TRBJ1-1, with D uncertain. CDR1 and CDR2 from the germline V gene are SGDLS and YYNGEE. V was shortened by 4 bases and J by 1 base, with 8 bases between the two germline ends. CDR3 length: 13 amino acids. This CDR3 reads CASSTEANTEAFF. As DNA, the CDR3 is TGTGCCAGCAGCACGGAGGCGAACACTGAAGCTTTCTTT.

The chain employs TRBV19 and TRBJ2-4, with a possible D match to TRBD2 (6 bases). The CDR3 totals 14 residues. Germline CDR1 reads LNHDA; CDR2 reads SQIVND (reference sequence). Between the trimmed V and J ends, which lost 5 bases and 0 bases, there was a span of 8 bases. CDR3 protein: CASSVGLAKNIQYF. As DNA, the CDR3 is TGTGCCAGTAGTGTGGGACTAGCCAAAAACATTCAGTACTTC.

With respect to this clone: The sample contains more than one DNA sequence encoding this CDR3. The V gene is TRBV11-1, the J gene TRBJ2-3, with D perhaps matching TRBD2 (6 bases). This CDR3 has 15 amino acids. Germline values: CDR1 SGHAT, CDR2 FQDESV (reference sequence). V lost 0 bases to trimming and J lost 2 bases, with 9 bases between them. The CDR3 bases are TGTGCCAGCAGCTTAGCCGGGGGATACACAGATACGCAGTATTTT. This codes for CASSLAGGYTDTQYF. The variable domain in full, with the rest retrieved from reference TRBV11-1 and TRBJ2-3, is EAEVAQSPRYKITEKSQAVAFWCDPISGHATLYWYRQILGQGPELLVQFQDESVVDDSQLPKDRFSAERLKGVDSTLKIQPAELGDSAMYLCASSLAGGYTDTQYFGPGTRLTVL.

This clone was seen once. CDR3 sequence (DNA): TGTGCCAGTAGTACTCGGGACTCATGGCGGGGCTACACCTTC. It codes for CASSTRDSWRGYTF. The rearrangement joins TRBV19 to TRBJ1-2, with D tentatively TRBD1 (5 bases). CDR3 length: 14 residues. Deletions cut 4 bases from V and 8 bases from J, with 17 bases between. CDR1 and CDR2 (germline): LNHDA, SQIVND (reference sequence). Combining the CDR3 with reference TRBV19 and TRBJ1-2 gives the whole variable domain DGGITQSPKYLFRKEGQNVTLSCEQNLNHDAMYWYRQDPGQGLRLIYYSQIVNDFQKGDIAEGYSVSREKKESFPLTVTSAQKNPTAFYLCASSTRDSWRGYTFGSGTRLTVV.

The rearrangement uses TRBV30 and TRBJ2-1, with 9 bases fitting TRBD2. CDR1 is GTSNPN and CDR2 is SVGIG in the germline V gene (reference sequence). V was pared by 1 base and J by 12 bases, with 13 bases of the junction left unmatched. The CDR3 has 15 amino acids. CDR3 coding DNA: TGTGCCTGGAGTGATAGCGGGGGACCCCTTCAAAGGCAGTTCTTC. It encodes CAWSDSGGPLQRQFF.

The gene calls are TRBV2 and TRBJ2-1, with D uncertain. The germline CDR1 and CDR2 sequences are SNHLY and FYNNEI. V was clipped by 6 bases and J by 6 bases, with 18 bases between them. This CDR3 is 15 amino acids long. CDR3 sequence reads: CASRVNGGYVNEQFF. DNA of the CDR3: TGTGCCAGCAGAGTGAACGGCGGATACGTCAATGAGCAGTTCTTC.